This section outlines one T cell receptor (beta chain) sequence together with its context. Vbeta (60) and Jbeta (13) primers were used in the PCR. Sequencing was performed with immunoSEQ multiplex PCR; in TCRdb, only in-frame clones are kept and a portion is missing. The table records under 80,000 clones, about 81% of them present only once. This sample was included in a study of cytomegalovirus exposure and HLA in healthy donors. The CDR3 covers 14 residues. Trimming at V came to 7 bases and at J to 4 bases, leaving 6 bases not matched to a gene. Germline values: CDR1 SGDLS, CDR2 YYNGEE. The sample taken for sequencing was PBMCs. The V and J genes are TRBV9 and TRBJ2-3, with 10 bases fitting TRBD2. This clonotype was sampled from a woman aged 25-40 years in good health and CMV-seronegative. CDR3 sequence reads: CASRGLAGADTQYF. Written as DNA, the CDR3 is TGTGCCAGCCGGGGTCTAGCGGGAGCAGATACGCAGTATTTT.